This record covers a single T cell receptor (beta chain). The antigen is undetermined. The CDR3 runs 11 residues. The V and J ends lost 7 bases and 6 bases respectively, with 10 bases between them. Germline values: CDR1 SQVTM, CDR2 ANQGSEA. The PCR ran on 60 Vbeta and 13 Jbeta primers. Measured with immunoSEQ multiplex PCR; TCRdb has only the in-frame clones, and not every one. The sample yields a few hundred thousand clones, 70% to 90% seen once. The sample comes from a study of cytomegalovirus exposure and HLA in healthy donors. Overall study results and limits: It was taken for granted in presence/absence analyses that sequencing depth across donors was roughly uniform. As was reported, the HLA-A and HLA-B alleles of most subjects were accurately predicted from TCR beta sequences. Judged likely to be a sequencing artifact was a cluster of highly shared sequence variants.

The TCR originated in a young man in good health and CMV-seronegative. The chain carries TRBV29-1 and TRBJ2-1; tentatively, D is TRBD2 (6 bases). The sequencing input was PBMCs. CDR3 sequence (DNA): TGCAGCGCTGGGCGGGGCAATGAGCAGTTCTTC. This encodes CSAGRGNEQFF.